This T cell receptor beta chain was recorded in a study of blood T cell repertoires in COVID-19. Study-wide context: In each case, the material was cDNA or gDNA derived from T cells, B-cell-depleted T cells, or PBMCs.

The Seattle patients, enrolled during active infection, were followed longitudinally. Original analysis: Nucleated cell counts were estimated from reference gene primer amplification. Sequencing was performed with immunoSEQ multiplex PCR; in TCRdb, only in-frame clones are kept and a portion is missing. The DNA was the basis for D and trimming; V, J and clone size are from that table. The table lists about 300,000 clones, just under 90% of them singletons. Sequenced input: peripheral blood. The receptor was derived from a woman in her forties or fifties with COVID-19, enrolled during active disease.

The DNA for the CDR3 is TGCGCCAGCAGCCTAACAGGGGGTTGGGCAGATACGCAGTATTTT. This translates into CASSLTGGWADTQYF. The chain has TRBV5-1 and TRBJ2-3; 8 positions agree with TRBD1. Germline values: CDR1 SGHRS, CDR2 YFSETQ. The V segment lost 4 bases and the J segment 4 bases; nucleotides outside the gene matches: 8. The CDR3 totals 15 residues.